This T cell receptor beta chain appears in the sequencing data of a study of cytomegalovirus exposure and HLA in healthy donors. Study overall: The platform used for the roughly 130 validation repertoires matched that of the roughly 720 first-cohort repertoires, a later analysis reported. Points from the study as a whole: Most TCR sequences were rare, but some public TCRs occurred in many donors. A later analysis found first-cohort TCR clusters tended to co-occur in the roughly 120 validation repertoires.

As for this clone: As yet, its antigen is unknown.

The CDR3 loop spans 16 amino acids. The germline V and J ends were trimmed by 1 base and 8 bases, with 15 bases remaining between them. Germline-derived CDR1 and CDR2 are MGHRA and YSYEKL. TCRdb's copy holds only in-frame clones and misses some; the assay was immunoSEQ multiplex PCR. The sample holds roughly 190,000 clones, roughly 86% seen once. This receptor was identified in a woman aged 18-29 years in good health and CMV-seronegative. The rearrangement uses TRBV4-1 and TRBJ1-6; D may be TRBD1 (6 bases). Sequencing was carried out using PBMCs. The chain's CDR3 is CASSQVPAGVDSPLHF. The CDR3 nucleotides are TGCGCCAGCAGCCAAGTGCCGGCAGGGGTGGATTCACCCCTCCACTTT.